This T cell receptor beta chain was captured in a study of T cell repertoires in cytomegalovirus infection. Study information: CMV infection plus the matching HLA type was flagged by public TCR beta signatures.

Study-level findings and limits: CMV-specific TCR beta clonotypes restricted by HLA-C were the ones dominating the ex vivo response.

On this clonotype itself: Its antigen is still unknown. The DNA is left out, because the CDR3 cannot be placed on it with certainty; the CDR3 is given as TCRdb lists it.

TCRdb itself ran the reads through MiXCR, one entry per CDR3 protein. The data show 500,000 to 600,000 distinct CDR3 sequences, with approximately 16% seen just once and roughly 25% held by the top ten. Inclusive of both ends, the CDR3 amounts to 17 amino acids. Germline-derived CDR1 and CDR2 are DFQATT and SNEGSKA (reference sequence). This sequence originates from a human donor in good health (CMV status not recorded). Some clones in this sample may be carry-over from other donors' samples. This chain uses TRBV20-1 with TRBJ2-2; the DNA was not compared with TRBD2, the D call given in the table. Sequencing was done on a sample of CD8+ T cells from PBMCs. This CDR3 is CSGWVASGSRGTGELLF.